The 26 T cell receptor beta chains presented below share a single source sample, sequenced in a study of blood T cell repertoires in COVID-19. Profiled with immunoSEQ multiplex PCR; TCRdb holds only in-frame clones, not every one. Found here are 40,000 to 50,000 clones, roughly 90% of them singletons; the top ten hold 20% to 25%. The specimen sequenced was peripheral blood. The receptors shown here come from a man aged 45 to 65 with active COVID-19.

This rearrangement joins TRBV19 to TRBJ2-7, with 13 positions matching TRBD2. Germline assignment: CDR1 LNHDA and CDR2 SQIVND (reference sequence). The CDR3 spans 15 residues. V dropped 6 bases and J dropped 3; count of bases not matched to a gene: 5. The CDR3 nucleotides are TGTGCCAGTAGCTCGGGACTAGCGGGAAACTACGAGCAGTACTTC. Translating gives CASSSGLAGNYEQYF.

The J gene is TRBJ2-6, the V gene TRBV28; possible D gene TRBD1, 6 bases. The CDR3 has 16 residues. The V and J ends lost 4 bases and 0 bases respectively, with 10 bases between them. Germline CDR1 reads MDHEN; CDR2 reads SYDVKM. The CDR3 DNA reads TGTGCCAGCAGTTCAACAGGGAGCTCTGGGGCCAACGTCCTGACTTTC. Protein: CASSSTGSSGANVLTF. Looking up the rest from reference TRBV28 and TRBJ2-6 gives the full variable domain: DVKVTQSSRYLVKRTGEKVFLECVQDMDHENMFWYRQDPGLGLRLIYFSYDVKMKEKGDIPEGYSVSREKKERFSLILESASTNQTSMYLCASSSTGSSGANVLTFGAGSRLTVL.

The genes are TRBV6-5 and TRBJ2-1; D is undetermined. CDR1 is MNHEY, CDR2 SVGAGI, per germline. The CDR3 is 14 amino acids. Trimming stripped 6 bases from V and 8 bases from J, with 17 bases between. Written as DNA, the CDR3 is TGTGCCAGCAGGATATTTTCAGGATACGATGAGCAGTTCTTC. The encoded protein is CASRIFSGYDEQFF.

The V gene is TRBV28, the J gene TRBJ2-4; TRBD2 aligns across 9 bases. This CDR3 has 18 amino acids. The germline CDR1 and CDR2 sequences are MDHEN and SYDVKM. Trimming removed 5 bases from V and 2 bases from J; junction bases left unmatched: 13. For the CDR3, the DNA is TGTGCCAGCAGTCCTATTTACGGGAGCGGGGGGACCAAAAACATTCAGTACTTC. Its translation: CASSPIYGSGGTKNIQYF.

The CDR3 DNA reads TGTGCCAGCGCTTTGACAGGGGTCGGCGAGCAGTACTTC. It translates to CASALTGVGEQYF. The V call is TRBV11-2, the J call TRBJ2-7; the match to TRBD1 covers 8 bases. Germline values: CDR1 SGHAT, CDR2 FQNNGV. J was trimmed by 6 bases and V by 8 bases; bases with no gene match: 9. The CDR3 is made up of 13 amino acids. The full variable domain, rest sourced from reference TRBV11-2 and TRBJ2-7, is EAGVAQSPRYKIIEKRQSVAFWCNPISGHATLYWYQQILGQGPKLLIQFQNNGVVDDSQLPKDRFSAERLKGVDSTLKIQPAKLEDSAVYLCASALTGVGEQYFGPGTRLTVT.

This chain links TRBV7-8 with TRBJ2-2; D may be TRBD1 (7 bases). The CDR3 spans 15 residues. Trimming removed 4 bases at V and 2 bases at J, with 11 bases between. Looked up from germline, CDR1 is SGHVS and CDR2 is FQNEAQ. The CDR3 nucleotides are TGTGCCAGCAGCTGGAGGGGGCAAAACACCGGGGAGCTGTTTTTT. Amino acid sequence: CASSWRGQNTGELFF.

The CDR3 is CASSYSRTGGQPQHF. CDR3 nucleotides: TGTGCCAGCAGTTACTCGAGGACAGGGGGTCAGCCCCAGCATTTT. This sequence joins TRBV6-5 and TRBJ1-5; TRBD1 agrees at 10 bases. The trim removed 0 bases at V and 6 bases at J, leaving 2 bases unmatched. This CDR3 has 15 residues. Looked up from germline, CDR1 is MNHEY and CDR2 is SVGAGI.

V and J are TRBV19 and TRBJ2-1; 10 nucleotides match TRBD2. The ends lost 6 bases at V and 8 bases at J; junction bases unmatched: 7. The CDR3 loop spans 14 amino acids. In germline, CDR1 is LNHDA, CDR2 SQIVND (reference sequence). The chain's CDR3 is CASSQAGGPHEQFF. The CDR3 region has the DNA TGTGCCAGTAGCCAAGCGGGAGGGCCTCATGAGCAGTTCTTC.

The chain employs TRBV21-1 and TRBJ2-2; the table's D gene call, TRBD2, was not cross checked with the DNA. TRBV21-1 is assigned pseudogene status. The CDR3 runs to 17 residues. CDR3 sequence: CASSDRLAGIPPGELFF. The CDR3 DNA reads as TGTGCCAGCAGCGACAGGCTAGCGGGAATCCCGCCCGGGGAGCTGTTTTTT.

This clone appeared once. The chain recombines TRBV9 with TRBJ2-3; 10 bases map to TRBD2. Per the germline V gene, CDR1 is SGDLS and CDR2 is YYNGEE. The trim removed 4 bases at V and 2 bases at J, leaving 4 bases unmatched. CDR3 length: 15 residues. CDR3 loop: CASSILAGTTDTQYF. CDR3 in DNA: TGTGCCAGCAGCATACTAGCGGGAACCACAGATACGCAGTATTTT.

The CDR3 here is CATSVPGSRTYNEQFF. DNA for the CDR3: TGTGCCACCAGCGTCCCCGGGAGTAGGACCTACAATGAGCAGTTCTTC. V gene TRBV15 combines with J gene TRBJ2-1, with D perhaps matching TRBD2 (6 bases). V was pared by 5 bases and J by 2 bases, with 16 bases between. The CDR3 covers 16 residues. CDR1 LNHNV and CDR2 YYDKDF come from the germline V gene (reference sequence).

V usage is TRBV9 and J usage is TRBJ2-1; D uncertain. V lost 0 bases, J lost 0 bases, and 7 bases lay in between. CDR1 is SGDLS and CDR2 is YYNGEE in the germline V gene. CDR3 length: 15 residues. The CDR3 nucleotides are TGTGCCAGCAGCGTAGGAGATAGCTCCTACAATGAGCAGTTCTTC. This sequence encodes CASSVGDSSYNEQFF.

This sequence joins TRBV7-9 and TRBJ2-2, with 7 bases that match TRBD2. Germline CDR1 SEHNR, CDR2 FQNEAQ (reference sequence). The CDR3 is 15 amino acids. With V trimmed by 8 bases and J by 1 base, 7 bases remained unmatched. CDR3 coding DNA: TGTGCCAGCGGGGGGGTAGGGCTGAACACCGGGGAGCTGTTTTTT. Translating it yields CASGGVGLNTGELFF.

V and J are TRBV5-6 and TRBJ2-1; no clear D gene. The V gene's germline CDR1 is SGHDT and CDR2 YYEEEE. The CDR3 is made up of 15 amino acids. V lost 0 bases and J 2 bases, leaving 9 bases between the germline ends. CDR3 sequence: CASSLGVAAYNEQFF. The CDR3 DNA reads as TGTGCCAGCAGCTTGGGAGTTGCGGCCTACAATGAGCAGTTCTTC.

This clone showed up just once. Written as DNA, the CDR3 is TGTGCCAGCTCAACGTCGGGACATACGAGCAATGAGCAGTTCTTC. Its translation: CASSTSGHTSNEQFF. The chain recombines TRBV18 with TRBJ2-1; TRBD1 is a possible D gene (6 bases). The CDR3 sequence is 15 residues long. V was trimmed by 5 bases and J by 6 bases, leaving 17 bases between them. Per the germline V gene, CDR1 is KGHSH and CDR2 is LQKENI.

As concerns this clone: This specimen includes other DNA sequences encoding the same CDR3. The V and J genes are TRBV6-5 and TRBJ2-3; 13 nucleotides align to TRBD2. The V gene end was trimmed by 5 bases and the J gene end by 3 bases; junction bases not matched to a gene: 2. Germline CDR1 reads MNHEY; CDR2 reads SVGAGI. The CDR3 loop spans 15 amino acids. Here the CDR3 DNA reads TGTGCCAGCAGTCGACTAGCGGGAGGAACAGATACGCAGTATTTT. It translates to CASSRLAGGTDTQYF.

This sequence joins TRBV6-1 and TRBJ1-4; a weak D match, TRBD1 (5 bases). The CDR3 contains 15 residues. Germline V gene lookup returns CDR1 MNHNS and CDR2 SASEGT. V gave up 2 bases and J gave up 3 bases, with 10 bases separating them. The CDR3 loop reads CASSELEGPNEKLFF. CDR3 nucleotide sequence: TGTGCCAGCAGTGAACTGGAGGGGCCTAATGAAAAACTGTTTTTT.

The chain joins TRBV18 to TRBJ1-2, with 7 bases aligning to TRBD1. The CDR3 is made up of 13 amino acids. The V and J ends lost 2 bases and 7 bases, in that order; junction bases with no gene match: 4. In germline, CDR1 is KGHSH, CDR2 LQKENI. The CDR3 spells CASSPRGRVGYTF. DNA for the CDR3: TGTGCCAGCTCACCAAGGGGGCGCGTTGGCTACACCTTC.

J is TRBJ2-1 and V is TRBV7-8; no clear D gene. Germline-derived CDR1 and CDR2 are SGHVS and FQNEAQ. The V end was cut by 5 bases, the J end by 10 bases, with 12 bases between. The CDR3 sequence is 12 residues long. The CDR3, as DNA: TGTGCCAGCAGCCCCCCAACTTTCGAGCAGTTCTTC. This gives the protein CASSPPTFEQFF.

The rearrangement links TRBV5-1 to TRBJ2-7; 10 nucleotides match TRBD1. Losses at the gene ends were 2 bases for V and 4 bases for J; bases not matched to a gene: 6. CDR3 size: 15 residues. The germline gives CDR1 SGHRS, CDR2 YFSETQ. CDR3 nucleotides: TGCGCCAGCAGCTTCGGACAGGGGGTGTTTTACGAGCAGTACTTC. Translating it yields CASSFGQGVFYEQYF.

J is TRBJ2-7 and V is TRBV6-5, with 8 positions matching TRBD2. The V gene end was trimmed by 5 bases and the J gene end by 6 bases; junction bases not matched to a gene: 3. This CDR3 is 12 amino acids long. Germline CDR1 and CDR2: MNHEY and SVGAGI. This CDR3 is CASSRGGFEQYF. The CDR3 DNA sequence: TGTGCCAGCAGTCGGGGGGGGTTCGAGCAGTACTTC.

This clone has only a few counts. The J gene is TRBJ1-2, the V gene TRBV12-3 or TRBV12-4; no firm D call. V shed 6 bases and J shed 8 bases, with 10 bases lying between them. The CDR3 sequence is 11 residues long. This CDR3 reads CASSFGDGYTF. In DNA form, the CDR3 reads TGTGCCAGCAGCTTCGGAGACGGCTACACCTTC.

The rearrangement links TRBV5-1 to TRBJ2-3; 7 bases fit TRBD1. Trimming removed 5 bases from V and 0 bases from J; junction bases left unmatched: 3. The CDR3 is made up of 14 amino acids. From germline, CDR1 is SGHRS and CDR2 YFSETQ. In nucleotides, the CDR3 is TGCGCCAGCAGAACAGGGGCTAGCACAGATACGCAGTATTTT. Protein sequence: CASRTGASTDTQYF.

The rearrangement uses TRBV20-1 and TRBJ2-7; 9 bases agree with TRBD2. This CDR3 has 16 residues. CDR1 and CDR2 (germline): DFQATT, SNEGSKA (reference sequence). The V and J ends lost 3 bases and 0 bases, in that order; junction bases with no gene match: 9. The CDR3 here is CSASGIAGVPSYEQYF. The DNA of the CDR3 is TGCAGTGCTAGTGGAATAGCGGGAGTGCCCTCCTACGAGCAGTACTTC.

This chain joins TRBV12-5 and TRBJ1-1; D is ambiguous. The CDR3 sequence is 16 residues long. Trimming stripped 0 bases from V and 0 bases from J, with 11 bases between. Germline assignment: CDR1 LGHNT and CDR2 FRNRAP. CDR3 loop: CASGLVRLDLNTEAFF. CDR3 in DNA: TGTGCTAGTGGTTTGGTACGCTTGGACTTGAACACTGAAGCTTTCTTT.

This clone was seen more than once but under ten times. This chain links TRBV7-9 with TRBJ1-4, with D possibly being TRBD1 (5 bases). Germline loops: CDR1 SEHNR, CDR2 FQNEAQ (reference sequence). V lost 2 bases, J lost 6 bases, and 16 bases lay in between. This CDR3 is 16 amino acids long. CDR3 residues: CASSLSTGTLDEKLFF. CDR3 nucleotides: TGTGCCAGCAGCTTAAGTACTGGGACTCTTGATGAAAAACTGTTTTTT.